A selection of T cell receptor beta chains follows, all from one sample in a study of CD8 T cells in ankylosing spondylitis. In TCRdb, the 5' RACE reads were re-called with MiXCR into one record per CDR3 protein. The sample has over 600,000 distinct CDR3 sequences, around 17% seen once. Specimen: blood, either unsorted or a sorted T cell fraction (not recorded which). All receptors come from a male donor with ankylosing spondylitis. Each CDR3 is given with its conserved first and last residue. The D gene is left open where the match is weak. A row's size may be missing; if present it is once, few, many or a size class.

clone size	V gene	J gene	D gene	CDR3 protein	CDR3 DNA
.	TRBV9	TRBJ2-5	TRBD2	CASSVASGSETQYF	TGTGCCAGCAGCGTAGCTAGCGGGAGCGAGACCCAGTACTTC
once	TRBV2	TRBJ2-5	.	CASSEGPGRQETQYF	TGTGCCAGCAGTGAAGGGCCGGGACGGCAAGAGACCCAGTACTTC
few	TRBV6-5	TRBJ2-3	TRBD2	CASSYTGPEAGGADTQYF	TGTGCCAGCAGTTACACGGGGCCAGAAGCGGGAGGTGCAGATACGCAGTATTTT
few	TRBV11-2	TRBJ2-4	.	CASTEGAGNIQYF	TGTGCCAGCACCGAGGGAGCGGGAAACATTCAGTACTTC
.	TRBV28	TRBJ2-2	.	CASSLLAREVTGELFF	TGTGCCAGCAGTTTATTGGCCAGGGAGGTCACCGGGGAGCTGTTTTTT
many	TRBV12-3/TRBV12-4	TRBJ2-7	TRBD1	CASSQGAKNEQYF	TGTGCCAGCAGCCAGGGGGCCAAGAACGAGCAGTACTTC
.	TRBV5-1	TRBJ2-7	.	CASSPRDRPSEQYF	TGCGCCAGCAGCCCCCGGGACCGGCCCTCCGAGCAGTACTTC
few	TRBV5-5	TRBJ1-2	.	CASRSQVLRNGYTF	TGTGCCAGCAGATCGCAGGTCCTGCGGAATGGCTACACCTTC
.	TRBV7-2	TRBJ2-7	TRBD1	CASSTGQGMSYEQYF	TGTGCCAGCAGCACCGGACAGGGAATGTCCTACGAGCAGTACTTC
.	TRBV28	TRBJ2-7	.	CASRTYRADDYEQYF	TGTGCCAGCAGGACATACAGGGCCGACGACTACGAGCAGTACTTC
.	TRBV12-3/TRBV12-4	TRBJ1-1	.	CASSDTTGPGTEAFF	TGTGCCAGCAGTGATACAACAGGGCCTGGGACTGAAGCTTTCTTT
few	TRBV12-3/TRBV12-4	TRBJ2-7	.	CASRAGVKSEQYF	TGTGCCAGCAGGGCAGGGGTTAAGTCCGAGCAGTACTTC
few	TRBV20-1	TRBJ2-3	.	CSATERDTQYF	TGCAGTGCTACCGAAAGAGATACGCAGTATTTT
.	TRBV4-1	TRBJ2-5	TRBD2	CASSQGPSGEETQYF	TGCGCCAGCAGCCAAGGCCCTAGCGGGGAAGAGACCCAGTACTTC
many	TRBV29-1	TRBJ2-2	.	CSAIPTTANTGELFF	TGCAGCGCCATCCCCACTACCGCGAACACCGGGGAGCTGTTTTTT
.	TRBV11-2	TRBJ2-7	TRBD1	CASSEEAGGAYEQYF	TGTGCCAGCAGCGAAGAGGCAGGGGGTGCCTACGAGCAGTACTTC
.	TRBV4-3	TRBJ1-2	.	CASTPTAGSYGYTF	TGCGCCAGCACCCCGACAGCAGGGAGCTATGGCTACACCTTC
.	TRBV6-1	TRBJ1-2	TRBD1	CASSRTGTGGQTTLSNYGYTF	TGTGCCAGCAGTAGAACCGGGACAGGCGGCCAAACTACCCTATCAAACTATGGCTACACCTTC
.	TRBV14	TRBJ2-1	TRBD2	CASSQGTSGRNEQFF	TGTGCCAGCAGCCAAGGGACTAGCGGGAGAAATGAGCAGTTCTTC
.	TRBV12-3/TRBV12-4	TRBJ1-2	TRBD1	CALSLLFRATGANYGYTF	TGTGCCCTCAGTTTATTATTCAGGGCCACAGGGGCTAACTATGGCTACACCTTC
.	TRBV4-1	TRBJ1-5	TRBD1	CASSRETGPSPQHF	TGCGCCAGCAGCCGCGAGACAGGGCCCTCGCCCCAGCATTTT
.	TRBV5-6	TRBJ1-6	.	CASSLMGVGGGVSPLHF	TGTGCCAGCAGCCTGATGGGGGTTGGCGGTGGGGTTTCACCCCTCCACTTT
.	TRBV6-2/TRBV6-3	TRBJ2-5	.	CASRKWPPGETQYF	TGTGCCAGCAGAAAGTGGCCGCCCGGGGAGACCCAGTACTTC
few	TRBV7-9	TRBJ2-1	.	CASSSGVRGSSYNEQFF	TGTGCCAGCAGCTCCGGAGTACGGGGGAGCTCCTACAATGAGCAGTTCTTC
.	TRBV20-1	TRBJ2-3	.	CSATTSPGNTDTQYF	TGCAGTGCAACTACTAGCCCGGGAAACACAGATACGCAGTATTTT
.	TRBV12-3/TRBV12-4	TRBJ2-5	.	CASSWGGAGDQETQYF	TGTGCCAGCAGTTGGGGTGGGGCAGGCGACCAAGAGACCCAGTACTTC
.	TRBV2	TRBJ2-1	.	CASSVSSRNEQFF	TGTGCCAGCAGTGTTTCATCTCGGAATGAGCAGTTCTTC
few	TRBV5-1	TRBJ2-1	.	CASSNGDVNNEQFF	TGCGCCAGCAGCAACGGAGATGTCAACAATGAGCAGTTCTTC
.	TRBV9	TRBJ2-3	.	CASSVPGGTQYF	TGTGCCAGCAGCGTCCCCGGCGGTACGCAGTATTTT
few	TRBV4-1	TRBJ1-1	.	CASRGGLNTEAFF	TGCGCCAGCAGAGGAGGGCTTAACACTGAAGCTTTCTTT
few	TRBV20-1	TRBJ2-1	TRBD2	CSATGGNYNEQFF	TGCAGTGCTACGGGAGGGAACTACAATGAGCAGTTCTTC
.	TRBV5-1	TRBJ2-3	TRBD2	CASSRDYLLHF	TGCGCCAGCAGCAGGGACTACCTCTTGCATTTT
.	TRBV29-1	TRBJ2-3	.	CSVEGQAGSYTDTQYF	TGCAGCGTTGAAGGTCAGGCAGGGTCTTACACAGATACGCAGTATTTT
.	TRBV20-1	TRBJ2-7	.	CSALLGAYNGEQYF	TGCAGTGCTCTCCTCGGGGCATACAACGGCGAGCAGTACTTC
many	TRBV4-2	TRBJ2-1	TRBD2	CASSLMVSGSSYNEQFF	TGTGCCAGCAGCCTCATGGTTAGCGGGAGCTCCTACAATGAGCAGTTCTTC
few	TRBV2	TRBJ1-1	.	CASSSVGLGTEAFF	TGTGCCAGCAGCTCCGTAGGGTTGGGCACTGAAGCTTTCTTT
.	TRBV20-1	TRBJ2-2	.	CSASSGTLNTGELFF	TGCAGTGCTAGCTCCGGGACACTTAACACCGGGGAGCTGTTTTTT
.	TRBV5-6	TRBJ2-7	TRBD1	CASSLVGTASYEQYF	TGTGCCAGCAGCTTGGTGGGGACAGCCTCCTACGAGCAGTACTTC
.	TRBV7-9	TRBJ2-1	.	CASTEDDLSYNEQFF	TGTGCCAGCACCGAGGATGACCTCTCCTACAATGAGCAGTTCTTC
.	TRBV29-1	TRBJ2-1	.	CSVKALPYEQFF	TGCAGCGTGAAAGCCCTACCCTATGAGCAGTTCTTC
.	TRBV6-1	TRBJ2-7	.	CASSERQGSSYEQYF	TGTGCCAGCAGTGAACGGCAGGGGAGCTCCTACGAGCAGTACTTC
many	TRBV7-2	TRBJ1-5	TRBD1	CASSSGDREDQPQHF	TGTGCCAGCAGCTCAGGGGACAGGGAGGATCAGCCCCAGCATTTT
.	TRBV29-1	TRBJ1-1	.	CSVELGRQNTEAFF	TGCAGCGTTGAACTCGGCAGACAGAACACTGAAGCTTTCTTT